This TCR beta chain was sequenced for a study of OX40 agonist ivuxolimab in advanced cancers. Study at large: At doses from 0.01 to 10 mg/kg, patients were given intravenous ivuxolimab every 2 weeks. A diagnosis of hepatocellular carcinoma, melanoma, renal cell or head and neck cancer was present in dose-escalation patients.

Data came from immunoSEQ multiplex PCR; TCRdb stores just in-frame clones and leaves some out. The data contain about 70,000 clones, about 82% of them singletons. CDR3 length equals 13 residues. The material sequenced was CD4+ or CD8+ T cells sorted from blood, taken in a trial of the OX40 agonist ivuxolimab. The TCR originated in an adult with an advanced solid tumor such as melanoma, head and neck, liver or kidney cancer. The genes are TRBV21-1 and TRBJ1-2. TRBV21-1 is a pseudogene. DNA for the CDR3: TGTGCCCCGGAGCAGTCAGCTAACTATGGCTACACCTTC. This sequence encodes CAPEQSANYGYTF.